These 19 T cell receptor beta chains came from one sample sequenced in a study of T cells in tumors after PD-1 blockade. Only in-frame clones appear in the TCRdb table, and some are missing; sequencing was by immunoSEQ multiplex PCR. The data show about 34,000 clones, with about three quarters seen just once and roughly 37% held by the top ten. The material sequenced was PBMCs, taken after anti-PD-1 treatment. These receptors were obtained from a human donor with basal cell carcinoma.

A few counts support this clone. The V gene is TRBV9, the J gene TRBJ2-3; unclear D gene. The CDR3 spans 12 residues. Germline V gene sequence: CDR1 SGDLS, CDR2 YYNGEE. The V and J ends lost 9 bases and 2 bases respectively, with 10 bases between them. CDR3 residues: CATQNLTDTQYF. Here the CDR3 DNA reads TGTGCCACCCAGAATCTCACAGATACGCAGTATTTT.

The chain joins TRBV28 to TRBJ2-3; 9 positions agree with TRBD2. CDR3 length: 17 amino acids. V was pared by 2 bases and J by 0 bases, with 6 bases of the junction left unmatched. CDR1 and CDR2 from the germline V gene are MDHEN and SYDVKM. For the CDR3, the DNA is TGTGCCAGCAGTTTAATTTGGAGCGGGGGGAGCACAGATACGCAGTATTTT. Protein sequence: CASSLIWSGGSTDTQYF.

The rearrangement links TRBV27 to TRBJ2-3; 8 positions match TRBD1. Germline lookup yields CDR1 MNHEY and CDR2 SMNVEV (reference sequence). V lost 5 bases to trimming and J lost 3 bases; unmatched junction nucleotides: 16. The CDR3 extends over 18 amino acids. The DNA for the CDR3 is TGTGCCAGCAGTCCGACGGTAGGACAGGGCGGGAAAACAGATACGCAGTATTTT. Its translation: CASSPTVGQGGKTDTQYF.

The chain has TRBV11-3 and TRBJ2-1; 12 bases fit TRBD2. CDR1 is SGHNT, CDR2 YENEEA, per germline. V was pared by 0 bases and J by 9 bases, with 3 bases of the junction left unmatched. CDR3 length: 15 amino acids. CDR3 nucleotide sequence: TGTGCCAGCAGCTTAGATCTAGCGGGGGGGTTTGAGCAGTTCTTC. Residues: CASSLDLAGGFEQFF.

CDR3 bases: TGTGCCACCAGTGACCCCTCGAGGGGCCGAGCGGAGACCCAGTACTTC. Protein product: CATSDPSRGRAETQYF. The chain has TRBV24-1 and TRBJ2-5; tentatively, D is TRBD1 or TRBD2 (5 bases each). This CDR3 is 16 amino acids long. CDR1 is KGHDR, CDR2 SFDVKD, per germline. Trimming removed 4 bases at V and 5 bases at J, with 19 bases between.

The chain employs TRBV9 and TRBJ2-7; D is undetermined. This CDR3 comprises 15 residues. V dropped 0 bases and J dropped 4 bases, with 14 bases sitting between them. CDR1 is SGDLS and CDR2 is YYNGEE in the germline V gene. CDR3 residues: CASSVAVATPYEQYF. The CDR3 DNA reads TGTGCCAGCAGCGTAGCTGTGGCGACACCTTACGAGCAGTACTTC.

V is TRBV9 and J is TRBJ1-3, with D tentatively TRBD1 (5 bases). This CDR3 has 16 residues. V dropped 2 bases and J dropped 0 bases, with 12 bases sitting between them. Looked up from germline, CDR1 is SGDLS and CDR2 is YYNGEE. CDR3 region: CASSVSGVGSGNTIYF. CDR3 DNA: TGTGCCAGCAGCGTTTCGGGGGTGGGCTCTGGAAACACCATATATTTT.

This clone was seen just once. Other DNA sequences in the sample encode the same CDR3. The rearrangement links TRBV15 to TRBJ1-1, with D possibly being TRBD1 (5 bases). Germline V lookup: CDR1 LNHNV, CDR2 YYDKDF (reference sequence). CDR3 length: 13 amino acids. Between the trimmed V and J ends, which lost 2 bases and 1 base, there was a span of 5 bases. The CDR3 region is CATSRTGNTEAFF. CDR3 sequence (DNA): TGTGCCACCAGCAGAACAGGGAACACTGAAGCTTTCTTT.

The chain is built from TRBV6-5 and TRBJ2-2, with D maybe TRBD1 (5 bases). The CDR3 length is 15 residues. The germline gives CDR1 MNHEY, CDR2 SVGAGI. Trimming removed 5 bases from V and 0 bases from J, with 10 bases in between. This CDR3 is CASSIQGTNTGELFF. The CDR3 DNA reads TGTGCCAGCAGTATTCAGGGAACGAACACCGGGGAGCTGTTTTTT.

In this sample, this clone turned up a few times. This chain links TRBV7-9 with TRBJ1-1; D is possibly TRBD1 (5 bases). Germline values: CDR1 SEHNR, CDR2 FQNEAQ (reference sequence). This CDR3 contains 14 residues. The V end was cut by 4 bases, the J end by 1 base, with 10 bases between. The chain's CDR3 is CASSSERGNTEAFF. The CDR3 DNA follows: TGTGCCAGCAGCTCAGAGAGGGGGAACACTGAAGCTTTCTTT.

This clone was counted a few times. The rearrangement joins TRBV2 to TRBJ2-1; 9 nucleotides match TRBD2. This CDR3 has 15 amino acids. The V gene's germline CDR1 is SNHLY and CDR2 FYNNEI. V was clipped by 6 bases and J by 9 bases; unmatched bases: 12. The CDR3 region is CASRTGGGALSEQFF. The CDR3 coding sequence is TGTGCCAGCAGGACGGGCGGGGGGGCCTTAAGTGAGCAGTTCTTC.

The V and J genes are TRBV28 and TRBJ2-7, with 7 bases identical to TRBD2. The CDR3 length is 16 residues. V shed 6 bases, J shed 9 bases, and the junction held 20 bases outside the gene matches. The germline V gene has CDR1 MDHEN and CDR2 SYDVKM. DNA for the CDR3: TGTGCCAGCAGCACGATCAACCGGGACTACGATTCAGCGCAGTACTTC. Translated: CASSTINRDYDSAQYF.

The chain uses TRBV7-9 and TRBJ1-1; D gene ambiguous. The V end was cut by 4 bases, the J end by 5 bases, with 14 bases between. The CDR3 extends over 14 amino acids. Germline-derived CDR1 and CDR2 are SEHNR and FQNEAQ (reference sequence). Here the CDR3 DNA reads TGTGCCAGCAGCTCGAGGAGAGCGGTAACTGAAGCTTTCTTT. Encoded protein: CASSSRRAVTEAFF. The full variable domain, its missing parts supplied by reference TRBV7-9 and TRBJ1-1, is DTGVSQNPRHKITKRGQNVTFRCDPISEHNRLYWYRQTLGQGPEFLTYFQNEAQLEKSRLLSDRFSAERPKGSFSTLEIQRTEQGDSAMYLCASSSRRAVTEAFFGQGTRLTVV.

This chain connects TRBV7-2 to TRBJ1-1, with 9 bases lining up with TRBD1. The germline gives CDR1 SGHTA, CDR2 FQGNSA. Losses at the gene ends were 5 bases for V and 4 bases for J; bases not matched to a gene: 5. CDR3 length: 14 residues. This CDR3 is CASSPDRGTTEAFF. For the CDR3, the DNA is TGTGCCAGCAGCCCAGACAGGGGGACCACTGAAGCTTTCTTT.

The CDR3 DNA is TGTGCCAGCTCCCCCGTGGAGAGCTCCTACGAGCAGTACTTC. This gives the protein CASSPVESSYEQYF. The chain links TRBV18 to TRBJ2-7; D not certain. V was clipped by 6 bases and J by 0 bases, with 12 bases between them. The CDR3 length is 14 residues. CDR1 is KGHSH and CDR2 is LQKENI in the germline V gene. Drawing the rest from reference TRBV18 and TRBJ2-7, the complete variable domain is NAGVMQNPRHLVRRRGQEARLRCSPMKGHSHVYWYRQLPEEGLKFMVYLQKENIIDESGMPKERFSAEFPKEGPSILRIQQVVRGDSAAYFCASSPVESSYEQYFGPGTRLTVT.

This chain uses TRBV13 with TRBJ2-1; D is perhaps TRBD1 or TRBD2 (5 bases each). Germline V gives CDR1 PRHDT, CDR2 FYEKMQ (reference sequence). Trimming shortened V by 2 bases and J by 3 bases, and 17 bases separated the two germline ends. CDR3 length: 17 amino acids. Here the CDR3 reads CASSLSLGAGLYNEQFF. As DNA, the CDR3 is TGTGCCAGCAGCTTATCCCTTGGGGCGGGCCTCTACAATGAGCAGTTCTTC.

This clone was counted between two and nine times. V usage is TRBV19 and J usage is TRBJ2-5, with TRBD1 identical over 7 bases. This CDR3 region has 13 residues. The trim removed 5 bases at V and 6 bases at J, leaving 6 bases unmatched. Germline CDR1 and CDR2: LNHDA and SQIVND (reference sequence). The CDR3 protein is CASSVAGGKTQYF. CDR3 bases: TGTGCCAGTAGTGTGGCAGGGGGAAAGACCCAGTACTTC. Full variable domain (outside the CDR3, taken from reference TRBV19 and TRBJ2-5): DGGITQSPKYLFRKEGQNVTLSCEQNLNHDAMYWYRQDPGQGLRLIYYSQIVNDFQKGDIAEGYSVSREKKESFPLTVTSAQKNPTAFYLCASSVAGGKTQYFGPGTRLLVL.

The rearrangement links TRBV13 to TRBJ2-7, with 7 nucleotides matching TRBD2. J was trimmed by 2 bases and V by 5 bases; bases with no gene match: 9. The V gene's germline CDR1 is PRHDT and CDR2 FYEKMQ (reference sequence). The CDR3 is 15 residues long. The CDR3 DNA reads as TGTGCCAGCAGCCTGAGTGGCGGGAGCCCCTACGAGCAGTACTTC. Protein product: CASSLSGGSPYEQYF.

This clone was seen more than once but under ten times. This chain connects TRBV5-4 to TRBJ1-6; D gene ambiguous. V was pared by 4 bases and J by 7 bases, with 18 bases between. The CDR3 has 16 amino acids. Germline-derived CDR1 and CDR2 are SGHNT and YYREEE (reference sequence). In nucleotides, the CDR3 is TGTGCCAGCAGCCCCGGATCCAGCAGCTCAAATTCACCCCTCCACTTT. Translated: CASSPGSSSSNSPLHF. The full variable domain, in which reference TRBV5-4 and TRBJ1-6 provide the parts outside the CDR3, is ETGVTQSPTHLIKTRGQQVTLRCSSQSGHNTVSWYQQALGQGPQFIFQYYREEENGRGNFPPRFSGLQFPNYSSELNVNALELDDSALYLCASSPGSSSSNSPLHFGNGTRLTVT.